Presented here are 20 T cell receptor beta chains from one specimen sequenced in a study of control samples from healthy donors and cancer patients. The protocol was immunoSEQ multiplex PCR, while the TCRdb copy is restricted to in-frame clones and leaves out a portion. The sample contains 150,000 or so clones, less than 95% of which appear only once. The sequencing sample was made of blood. These TCRs come from a man aged 18 to 30 in good health.

The V call is TRBV7-3, the J call TRBJ2-7; D is unclear. Germline lookup yields CDR1 SGHTA and CDR2 FQGTGA. The V gene lost 2 bases and the J gene lost 4 bases, with 9 bases spanning the gap. This CDR3 comprises 13 residues. CDR3 DNA: TGTGCCAGCAGCTTAGGCTCAGAGTACGAGCAGTACTTC. As protein: CASSLGSEYEQYF.

This chain links TRBV4-2 with TRBJ2-2, with no clear D. The CDR3 length is 15 residues. The germline V gene encodes CDR1 LGHNA and CDR2 YNFKEQ. V gave up 0 bases and J gave up 4 bases, with 9 bases separating them. Written as DNA, the CDR3 is TGTGCCAGCAGCCAAGATTACTCTAGCACCGGGGAGCTGTTTTTT. Amino acids: CASSQDYSSTGELFF.

The V and J genes are TRBV5-6 and TRBJ1-2; D possibly corresponds to TRBD1 (5 bases). CDR3 length equals 18 residues. Trimming took off 3 bases at V and 3 bases at J, with 24 bases between the two ends. Germline V gene sequence: CDR1 SGHDT, CDR2 YYEEEE. The CDR3 here is CASSSPPLLAGWDYGYTF. CDR3 bases: TGTGCCAGCAGCTCACCGCCCCTTTTGGCAGGGTGGGACTATGGCTACACCTTC.

The chain joins TRBV30 to TRBJ1-3; D not resolved. V gave up 0 bases and J gave up 4 bases, with 16 bases separating them. The CDR3 runs 16 residues. CDR1 is GTSNPN and CDR2 is SVGIG in the germline V gene (reference sequence). CDR3 sequence: CAWSVLINSVGNTIYF. The CDR3 region has the DNA TGTGCCTGGAGTGTACTAATAAATTCGGTCGGAAACACCATATATTTT. Filled out from reference TRBV30 and TRBJ1-3, the complete variable domain reads SQTIHQWPATLVQPVGSPLSLECTVEGTSNPNLYWYRQAAGRGLQLLFYSVGIGQISSEVPQNLSASRPQDRQFILSSKKLLLSDSGFYLCAWSVLINSVGNTIYFGEGSWLTVV.

This chain connects TRBV2 to TRBJ1-2; the match to TRBD1 covers 9 bases. Per germline, CDR1 SNHLY and CDR2 FYNNEI. The trim removed 8 bases at V and 4 bases at J, leaving 8 bases unmatched. The CDR3 extends over 14 amino acids. CDR3 in amino acids: CASLSGTGTYGYTF. CDR3 nucleotides: TGTGCCAGCCTTTCCGGGACAGGGACCTATGGCTACACCTTC.

The CDR3 here is CATSDPSSSGGASYNEQFF. The CDR3, as DNA: TGTGCCACCAGTGACCCGTCCTCTAGCGGGGGGGCCTCCTACAATGAGCAGTTCTTC. The chain employs TRBV24-1 and TRBJ2-1; TRBD2 matches 12 bases. Per germline, CDR1 KGHDR and CDR2 SFDVKD. The CDR3 loop spans 19 amino acids. The V gene end was trimmed by 4 bases and the J gene end by 0 bases; junction bases not matched to a gene: 9.

Remarks on this clone: One end of the junction fails to match germline, which may point to a read error. This sequence joins TRBV11-2 and TRBJ2-6; maybe TRBD1 (5 bases). The CDR3 extends over 14 amino acids. CDR1 and CDR2 (germline): SGHAT, FQNNGV. This CDR3 is CASSLGAGANVPTF. CDR3 DNA sequence: TGTGCCAGCAGCTTAGGAGCTGGGGCCAACGTCCCGACTTTC. The variable domain in full, with the rest retrieved from reference TRBV11-2 and TRBJ2-6, is EAGVAQSPRYKIIEKRQSVAFWCNPISGHATLYWYQQILGQGPKLLIQFQNNGVVDDSQLPKDRFSAERLKGVDSTLKIQPAKLEDSAVYLCASSLGAGANVPTFGAGSRLTVL.

Of note for this clone: At the DNA level, this CDR3 is encoded by other sequences in the same sample as well. The CDR3 loop reads CAISESAYEQYF. DNA of the CDR3: TGTGCCATCAGTGAGTCAGCCTACGAGCAGTACTTC. This chain uses TRBV10-3 with TRBJ2-7; no firm D call. Germline values: CDR1 ENHRY, CDR2 SYGVKD. There are 12 residues in the CDR3. The V gene lost 0 bases and the J gene lost 2 bases, with 2 bases spanning the gap.

The chain is built from TRBV7-2 and TRBJ2-1, with D perhaps TRBD2 (5 bases). The germline V gene encodes CDR1 SGHTA and CDR2 FQGNSA. V lost 2 bases and J lost 6, with 8 bases in between. The length of the CDR3 is 13 residues. CDR3 in amino acids: CASSLFEGNEQFF. The CDR3 DNA reads as TGTGCCAGCAGCTTATTCGAGGGCAATGAGCAGTTCTTC. Together with reference TRBV7-2 and TRBJ2-1, the CDR3 gives the full variable domain: GAGVSQSPSNKVTEKGKDVELRCDPISGHTALYWYRQSLGQGLEFLIYFQGNSAPDKSGLPSDRFSAERTGGSVSTLTIQRTQQEDSAVYLCASSLFEGNEQFFGPGTRLTVL.

The chain is built from TRBV12-5 and TRBJ1-1, with 7 bases lining up with TRBD1. V shed 0 bases, J shed 0 bases, and the junction held 4 bases outside the gene matches. This CDR3 is 16 amino acids long. The V gene's germline CDR1 is LGHNT and CDR2 FRNRAP. The CDR3, as DNA: TGTGCTAGTGGTTTGGTGGAAGGGGGCGTGAACACTGAAGCTTTCTTT. Its translation is CASGLVEGGVNTEAFF.

The chain links TRBV11-2 to TRBJ2-7; no clear D. The germline V gene encodes CDR1 SGHAT and CDR2 FQNNGV. Trimming cost V 1 base and J 0 bases, with 1 base left between them. CDR3 length equals 12 residues. The CDR3 region is CASSLGSYEQYF. The CDR3 nucleotides read TGTGCCAGCAGCTTAGGCTCCTACGAGCAGTACTTC.

The chain couples TRBV18 to TRBJ2-4; tentative D call: TRBD1 (5 bases). Germline CDR1 KGHSH, CDR2 LQKENI. The CDR3 sequence is 11 residues long. V lost 3 bases and J lost 8, with 5 bases in between. The CDR3 region is CASSPGHIQYF. CDR3 sequence (DNA): TGTGCCAGCTCACCGGGGCACATTCAGTACTTC. The variable domain in full, with the rest retrieved from reference TRBV18 and TRBJ2-4, is NAGVMQNPRHLVRRRGQEARLRCSPMKGHSHVYWYRQLPEEGLKFMVYLQKENIIDESGMPKERFSAEFPKEGPSILRIQQVVRGDSAAYFCASSPGHIQYFGAGTRLSVL.

The CDR3 nucleotides read TGTGCCAGCAGTTCTAGCGGGGGCACAGATACGCAGTATTTT. This sequence encodes CASSSSGGTDTQYF. J is TRBJ2-3 and V is TRBV2; 9 bases fit TRBD2. CDR1 and CDR2 from the germline V gene are SNHLY and FYNNEI. The CDR3 loop spans 14 amino acids. Trimming at V came to 5 bases and at J to 1 base, leaving 1 base not matched to a gene.

The chain recombines TRBV5-1 with TRBJ1-2, with 10 bases identical to TRBD1. CDR1 and CDR2 from the germline V gene are SGHRS and YFSETQ. The ends lost 4 bases at V and 4 bases at J; junction bases unmatched: 10. The CDR3 is 16 residues long. The CDR3 nucleotides are TGCGCCAGCAGCACTCGAGACAGGGGGCTGTCCTATGGCTACACCTTC. This codes for CASSTRDRGLSYGYTF.

V usage is TRBV6-5 and J usage is TRBJ2-2, with 8 bases lining up with TRBD1. Losses at the gene ends were 5 bases for V and 1 base for J; bases not matched to a gene: 3. CDR3 length: 15 residues. CDR1 MNHEY and CDR2 SVGAGI come from the germline V gene. This CDR3 is CASSTGTGNTGELFF. In nucleotides, the CDR3 is TGTGCCAGCAGTACCGGGACAGGGAACACCGGGGAGCTGTTTTTT.

V gene TRBV2 combines with J gene TRBJ1-1; TRBD1 aligns across 7 bases. CDR3 length: 13 residues. J gave up 7 bases and V 5 bases, and 7 bases lay outside the gene matches. In germline, CDR1 is SNHLY, CDR2 FYNNEI. The CDR3 spells CASSSYWDSEAFF. CDR3 in DNA: TGTGCCAGCAGTTCGTACTGGGACAGTGAAGCTTTCTTT.

The V call is TRBV21-1, the J call TRBJ1-4; the listed D gene, TRBD1, was not tested against the DNA. TRBV21-1 is a listed pseudogene. This CDR3 comprises 16 residues. The CDR3 sequence: CASSKVSGQTNEKLFF. In DNA form, the CDR3 reads TGTGCCAGCAGCAAGGTGTCGGGACAAACCAATGAAAAACTGTTTTTT.

The rearrangement joins TRBV6-1 to TRBJ2-7; D possibly matches TRBD1 or TRBD2 (6 bases each). Germline-derived CDR1 and CDR2 are MNHNS and SASEGT. V was trimmed by 4 bases and J by 1 base, leaving 17 bases between them. The CDR3 consists of 16 residues. CDR3 in amino acids: CASSVPRGRGSYEQYF. The CDR3 DNA reads as TGTGCCAGCAGTGTCCCCCGGGGGCGGGGATCCTACGAGCAGTACTTC.

This clone was recorded once. The chain employs TRBV11-3 and TRBJ2-5; D is possibly TRBD1 (6 bases). The V end lost 4 bases, the J end lost 1 base, and 13 bases lay between the germline ends. This CDR3 region has 15 residues. From germline, CDR1 is SGHNT and CDR2 YENEEA. CDR3 DNA: TGTGCCAGCAGCTCCGCCGGGACATCCCAAGAGACCCAGTACTTC. Protein sequence: CASSSAGTSQETQYF. Full variable domain (rest looked up from reference TRBV11-3 and TRBJ2-5): EAGVVQSPRYKIIEKKQPVAFWCNPISGHNTLYWYLQNLGQGPELLIRYENEEAVDDSQLPKDRFSAERLKGVDSTLKIQPAELGDSAVYLCASSSAGTSQETQYFGPGTRLLVL.

This clone was recorded once. This rearrangement joins TRBV28 to TRBJ1-2; 12 bases fit TRBD1. The CDR3 runs 14 residues. Germline CDR1 reads MDHEN; CDR2 reads SYDVKM. The ends lost 6 bases at V and 3 bases at J; junction bases unmatched: 2. Here the CDR3 DNA reads TGTGCCAGCAGGGGACAGGGGGCTTACTATGGCTACACCTTC. Its protein is CASRGQGAYYGYTF.